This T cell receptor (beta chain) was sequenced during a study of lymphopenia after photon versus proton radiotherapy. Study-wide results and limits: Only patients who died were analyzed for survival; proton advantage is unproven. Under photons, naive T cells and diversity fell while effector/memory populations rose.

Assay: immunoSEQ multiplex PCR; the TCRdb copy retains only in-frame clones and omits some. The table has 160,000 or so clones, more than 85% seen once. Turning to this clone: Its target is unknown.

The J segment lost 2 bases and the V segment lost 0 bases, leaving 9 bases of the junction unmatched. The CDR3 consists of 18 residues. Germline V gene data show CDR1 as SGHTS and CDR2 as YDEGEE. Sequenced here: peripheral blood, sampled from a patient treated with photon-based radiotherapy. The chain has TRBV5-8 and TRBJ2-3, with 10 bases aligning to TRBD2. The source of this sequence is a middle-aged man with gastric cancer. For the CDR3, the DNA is TGTGCCAGCAGCTTGGCCGAAGTAGCGGGAGGTTTCACAGATACGCAGTATTTT. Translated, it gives CASSLAEVAGGFTDTQYF.